Here is one T cell receptor (beta chain) with its context. This clonotype turned up a few times. No cognate antigen has been identified for it. No qualities accompany the bases; no much larger clone lies one base away. This sample is part of a study of T cells in Graves' hyperthyroidism and ophthalmopathy (dated by TCRdb to 2018 to 2020). Turning to the overall study: Peripheral blood was sampled at the time of initial diagnosis, prior to any treatment. To identify distinguishing TCR V-J signatures, a discovery cohort of some 99 patients was used, comprising 43 with Graves' ophthalmopathy and 55 to 65 with stable Graves' hyperthyroidism. Whether ophthalmopathy could be predicted prospectively was tested in an independent validation cohort made up of 18 to 20 hyperthyroidism patients plus 17 patients who later progressed to ophthalmopathy. For training and testing, the 100 or so patients in the discovery cohort were randomly divided in a 7:3 ratio. Thyroid tissue and blood T-cell repertoires from about six Graves' hyperthyroidism patients were also compared in the study. Once sampling was done, hyperthyroidism patients were given methimazole at a starting dose of 30 mg daily, whereas ophthalmopathy patients were given high-dose intravenous methylprednisolone. The paper describes TCR Vbeta CDR3 sequencing of fewer than 150 peripheral blood samples, made up of approximately 40 ophthalmopathy patients, more than 70 hyperthyroidism patients and approximately 17 progressor patients. Beyond this particular receptor, the publication reports: In validation, the model predicted progression to ophthalmopathy with roughly 66% sensitivity and less than 75% specificity, a median of about 6.7 months before onset. No statistical method was used to set the sample size in advance, and investigators knew the group allocation. Most expanded thyroid clonotypes (frequency above 0.001) were also found in blood, which suggests that blood repertoires may mirror thyroid immune responses. A 13 V-J signature model separated ophthalmopathy from stable hyperthyroidism, with 87.88% sensitivity and 81.08% specificity in cross-validation and 80%/75% in testing.

The CDR3 numbers 16 residues from cysteine through phenylalanine. CDR3 DNA is the only sequence kept; it has 48 bases, read in frame from the first base. V is pruned by 6 bases and J by 0 bases, leaving 10 bases of the junction without a gene match. CDR1 and CDR2 are drawn from the germline V gene: KGHSH, LQKENI. Hyperthyroidism patients were aged 18 to 65 years and newly diagnosed, with disease duration of less than 2 months. Patients with uncontrolled infections, other autoimmune diseases, pregnancy or lactation were excluded. Diagnoses were based on clinical symptoms, serum thyroxine and TRAb, thyroid ultrasound and orbital computed tomography. For progressor patients, blood was drawn at the first diagnosis of hyperthyroidism, before any ophthalmopathy symptoms had appeared. Ficoll-Paque density gradient centrifugation was used to isolate PBMCs from 10 ml of fresh peripheral blood. Patients classed as progressors first received a Graves' hyperthyroidism diagnosis and then went on to develop ophthalmopathy during follow-up. Trizol reagent was used to extract total RNA, and RNA quality was then checked on an Agilent 2100 Bioanalyzer.

The TCR beta CDR3 regions were amplified from RNA transcripts. A first-round RT-PCR of the TCR CDR3 used the HTBI primer set with the Qiagen OneStep RT-PCR kit. The libraries were constructed in a second round of multiplex PCR and then size-selected and purified. Paired-end sequencing of the libraries was performed with 100 bp reads on an Illumina HiSeq2000. The published analysis was carried out like this. SOAPnuke was used to process the raw data, throwing out any read that contained adapters or uncalled bases, had a mean Phred below 15, or lacked an exact constant-primer or identifier match. High-quality paired reads were merged using COPE v1.2.5, and each unique nucleotide sequence was defined as a clonotype. MiTCR v1.1 was used to align clonotypes to the IMGT TRBV, TRBD and TRBJ reference segments. Analysis was restricted to V-J combinations with a frequency above 0.0001, which covered roughly 99% of repertoires. The TCS score was defined as the ratio of F50 (clonal expansion) to E x V (chaos), calculated using BLOSUM62-based TCRdist between CDR3 peptides within each V-J. Welch's t-statistics and random forest reduced 500 to 550 V-J features to about 13, which were used in a naive Bayes classifier (R e1071). TCRdb reanalyzed the raw reads on its own, using fastp at Q25 for trimming and MiXCR for clone calling, and kept in-frame beta chains. Duplicate CDR3 protein sequences are folded into a single record with the most common DNA and genes. For this entry, the V and J calls and clone size follow TCRdb and not the study's own pipeline. The sample table lists approximately 620,000 distinct CDR3 sequences, around 14% of them with a count of one. The ten largest clones represent approximately 5.7% of the sample.

The sequenced sample was blood. This receptor chain uses TRBV18 and TRBJ2-7, with 8 junctional bases fitting TRBD1. The source of this sequence is a woman aged 25 to 39 with Graves' hyperthyroidism that later progressed to Graves' ophthalmopathy. The nucleotide sequence reads as follows: TGTGCCAGCTCCCCCCTCTGGCAGGGGGCCTCCTACGAGCAGTACTTC. It encodes CASSPLWQGASYEQYF.